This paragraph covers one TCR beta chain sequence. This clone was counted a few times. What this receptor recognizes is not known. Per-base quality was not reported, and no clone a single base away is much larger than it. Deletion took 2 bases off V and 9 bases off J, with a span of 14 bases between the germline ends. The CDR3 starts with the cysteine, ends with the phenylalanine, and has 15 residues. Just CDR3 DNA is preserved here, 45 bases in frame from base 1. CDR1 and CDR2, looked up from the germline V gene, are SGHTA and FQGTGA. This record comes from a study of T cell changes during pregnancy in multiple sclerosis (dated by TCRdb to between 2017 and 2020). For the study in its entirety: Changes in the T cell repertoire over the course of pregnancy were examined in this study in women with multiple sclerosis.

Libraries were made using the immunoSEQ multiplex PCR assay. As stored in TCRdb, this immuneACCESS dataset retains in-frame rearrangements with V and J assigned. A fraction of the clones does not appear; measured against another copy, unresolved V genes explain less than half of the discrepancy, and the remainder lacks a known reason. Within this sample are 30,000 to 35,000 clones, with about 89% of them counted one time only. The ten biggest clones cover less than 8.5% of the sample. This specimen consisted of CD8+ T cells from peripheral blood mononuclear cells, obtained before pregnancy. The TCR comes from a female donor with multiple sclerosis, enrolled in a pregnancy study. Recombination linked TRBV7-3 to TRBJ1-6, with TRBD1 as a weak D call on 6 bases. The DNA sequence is TGTGCCAGCAGCTTAGTGGTGCCAGGGGTTTCACCCCTCCACTTT. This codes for CASSLVVPGVSPLHF.